The T cell receptor beta chain under discussion was sequenced for a study of cytomegalovirus exposure and HLA in healthy donors. The PCR made use of 60 Vbeta and 13 Jbeta primers. Produced via immunoSEQ multiplex PCR; TCRdb's table is partial and in-frame only. This sample carries fewer than 110,000 clones, roughly 70% of them seen once, and the ten largest clones take more than 9%. Trimming at V came to 2 bases and at J to 10 bases, leaving 11 bases not matched to a gene. Germline lookup yields CDR1 SGHDT and CDR2 YYEEEE. CDR3 size: 15 residues. The chain links TRBV5-6 to TRBJ2-1; 8 nucleotides agree with TRBD1. The receptor's source is a man aged 45 to 65 in good health and CMV-seronegative. Sequencing used PBMCs. The CDR3 region is CASSFTDRVQGEQFF. CDR3 sequence (DNA): TGTGCCAGCAGCTTTACGGACAGGGTTCAAGGGGAGCAGTTCTTC.